This entry describes one TCR beta chain. Its antigen is unknown. A much larger clone differs by one base, so this may be a read error. Cut back by 4 bases and 2 bases, the V and J ends lie 2 bases apart. Its CDR3 holds 11 amino acids, cysteine through phenylalanine. Of the read, only the CDR3 DNA is kept; its 33 bases are in frame from base 1. The germline V gene provides CDR1 SGHDT and CDR2 YYEEEE. Using the deep immunoSEQ assay, TCR CDR3 regions were amplified from genomic DNA by multiplex PCR. Genomic DNA extracted from each cell subset was distributed evenly over all wells of several immunoSEQ 96-well plates, and each plate served as one replicate. For sorted subsets, approximately 200 ng of genomic DNA, equivalent to roughly 30,000 T cell genomes, went into each replicate PCR. The purified libraries were quantified using a Qubit 3.0 fluorometer, sized with a Bioanalyzer 2100, and then quantified again using the KAPA Library Quantification kit. A separate single-read 150-cycle Illumina NextSeq 550 flow cell was used to sequence each immunoSEQ 96-well plate. The original methods were these. Because only junctional sequences without quality scores were contained in the immunoSEQ output, filtering matching that applied to full-length reads could not be performed. Sequences were annotated with PyIR, a Python wrapper for IgBLAST v1.9, and V/J genes and CDR3 were assigned using IMGT germline references. Reads with weak V/J assignments (E-value above 1e-6), missing CDR3, stop codons, out-of-frame junctions, or ambiguous translated residues were removed. A V3J clonotype was defined by an identical inferred V gene, J gene, and CDR3 amino acid sequence. Percentage overlap between repertoires was calculated by dividing the number of shared unique clonotypes by the size of the smaller repertoire. Richness of each repertoire was evaluated using RTK rarefaction, the Chao1 estimator, and Recon v2.1 estimates of unobserved clonotypes. Generation probabilities were computed with OLGA for all TCRbeta clonotypes obtained by the gDNA method from several donors. Drawn from immuneACCESS, this table holds only the in-frame rearrangements with V and J called that TCRdb kept. Clones are partly lost; checked studies trace under half to an unresolved V gene and leave the rest unexplained. For V, J and clone size, that table is used; D and trimming come from the DNA. A total of some 2.1 million clones appear in this sample, 85% to 95% of them only once. Jointly, the top ten make up 0.13% of the sample.

These data come from a study of shared clonotypes between healthy human individuals (dated by TCRdb to the early 2020s). In the study overall: Two women and three men aged 18 to 49 years were included in the cohort. For each donor, three plates each were used for CD4 naive and CD4 memory, two plates were used for CD8 naive, and one plate was used for CD8 memory. To estimate repertoire size and how much clonotype sharing occurs between individuals, the study deeply sequenced the blood TCR repertoires of about five healthy adults. To increase sequencing depth and limit assay-specific biases, TCR repertoire library preparation and sequencing were carried out by different laboratories using diverse techniques. Per donor, leukapheresis produced somewhere between about 0.9 and 9.5 billion PBMCs. Study-wide conclusions, independent of this receptor: When a few donors were compared, the shared fraction of clonotypes was around 5% for naive CD4, 3% to 4% for naive CD8, 2.3% for memory CD4, and 0.4% for memory CD8. Only blood was sampled, and tissue TCR repertoires likely differ from those in blood. Naive subsets generally had larger estimated clonotype richness than memory subsets. The small number of donors limited the genetic and exposure-history diversity represented. Pairwise subsampling led to the expectation that sequencing depth would affect the degree of clonotype sharing among donors. Rarefaction of sorted-subset datasets indicated incomplete sequencing despite the large sequencing depth. Higher generation probabilities were observed for clonotypes shared by all four sorted-subset donors than for non-shared clonotypes.

Healthy HIV-negative adults with no recently reported acute infections or vaccinations were included as donors. All donors were Caucasian adults living in Nashville, Tennessee, USA. CD4+ T cells were enriched by magnetic negative selection; naive cells were then positively selected on CD45RA, and the negative fraction formed the memory subset. Blood was collected by leukapheresis, and PBMCs were isolated by Ficoll-Histopaque density gradient centrifugation and then cryopreserved in liquid nitrogen vapor phase. Analytical flow cytometry was used to check the purity and quantity of every magnetically sorted T cell population. From each sorted fraction, genomic DNA was isolated and quantified by UV absorbance on a Nanodrop 2000c.

The sequencing sample was made of naive CD4+ T cells sorted from blood. What this sample's cell subset or site label stands for: CD45RA+ positively selected. The chain joins TRBV5-6 to TRBJ2-3, with no reliable assignment of the D segment. The sequence was collected from a man aged 18 to 30 in good health. The nucleotides read TGTGCCAGCAGCATCACAGATACGCAGTATTTT. Its translation is CASSITDTQYF. Joined to the reference TRBV5-6 and TRBJ2-3 proteins, this CDR3 gives the full variable domain: DAGVTQSPTHLIKTRGQQVTLRCSPKSGHDTVSWYQQALGQGPQFIFQYYEEEERQRGNFPDRFSGHQFPNYSSELNVNALLLGDSALYLCASSITDTQYFGPGTRLTVL.